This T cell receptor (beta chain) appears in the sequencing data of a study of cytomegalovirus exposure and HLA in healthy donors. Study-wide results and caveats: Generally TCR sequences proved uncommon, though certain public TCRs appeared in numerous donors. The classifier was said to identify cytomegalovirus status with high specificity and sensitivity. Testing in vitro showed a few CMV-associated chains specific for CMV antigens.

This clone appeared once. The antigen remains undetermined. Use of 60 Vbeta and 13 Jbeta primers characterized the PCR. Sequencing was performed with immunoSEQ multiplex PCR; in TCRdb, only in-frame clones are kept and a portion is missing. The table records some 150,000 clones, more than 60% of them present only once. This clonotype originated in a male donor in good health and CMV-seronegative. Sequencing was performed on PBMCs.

The CDR3 is CASSLRRVRLAPYNEQFF. CDR3 in DNA: TGTGCCAGCAGCCTACGCCGGGTGAGGCTAGCGCCCTACAATGAGCAGTTCTTC. The chain recombines TRBV9 with TRBJ2-1, with D possibly TRBD2 on 6 matching bases. The CDR3 spans 18 residues. The germline V gene has CDR1 SGDLS and CDR2 YYNGEE. The ends were cut back, 4 bases at V and 2 bases at J, with 22 bases in the middle.